This T cell receptor beta chain emerged from a study of blood T cell repertoires in COVID-19. As for the study in general: Some COVID-19 samples were acute and others convalescent; all came from the United States, Italy and Spain. T cells, B-cell-depleted T cells, or PBMCs supplied cDNA or gDNA.

Original handling: Reference gene primer amplification in the assay estimated nucleated cell counts. Produced via immunoSEQ multiplex PCR; TCRdb's table is partial and in-frame only. Clone size and the V and J calls come from that table; the DNA yielded D and trimming. This sample yields about 410,000 clones, of which 86% are seen a single time; around 1.4% belongs to the top ten. The germline V gene has CDR1 MDHEN and CDR2 SYDVKM. This CDR3 is 14 amino acids long. V gave up 6 bases and J gave up 5 bases; unmatched junction bases: 4. The clonotype comes from a woman aged 30 to 39 with active or convalescent COVID-19. The chain joins TRBV28 to TRBJ2-1; 10 nucleotides agree with TRBD2. The source material was peripheral blood. Here the CDR3 DNA reads TGTGCCAGCAGGAGGCTAGCGGGGGACAATGAGCAGTTCTTC. This gives the protein CASRRLAGDNEQFF.